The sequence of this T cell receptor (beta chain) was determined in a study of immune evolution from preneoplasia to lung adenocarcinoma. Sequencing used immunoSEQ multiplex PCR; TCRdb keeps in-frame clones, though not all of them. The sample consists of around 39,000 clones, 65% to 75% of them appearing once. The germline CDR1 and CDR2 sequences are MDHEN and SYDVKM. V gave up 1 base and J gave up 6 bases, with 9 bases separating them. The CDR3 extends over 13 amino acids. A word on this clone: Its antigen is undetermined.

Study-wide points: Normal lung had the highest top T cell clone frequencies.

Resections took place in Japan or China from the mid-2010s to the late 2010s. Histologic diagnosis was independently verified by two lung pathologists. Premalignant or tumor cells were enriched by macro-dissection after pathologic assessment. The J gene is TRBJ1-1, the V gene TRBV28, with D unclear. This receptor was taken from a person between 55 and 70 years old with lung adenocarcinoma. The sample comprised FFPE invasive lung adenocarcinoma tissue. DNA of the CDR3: TGTGCCAGCAGTTTATTGCAGGTTCCTGAAGCTTTCTTT. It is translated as CASSLLQVPEAFF.